These 6 T cell receptor beta chains were sequenced from one sample in a study of cytomegalovirus exposure and HLA in healthy donors. Primers: 60 Vbeta forward and 13 Jbeta reverse. Sequenced by immunoSEQ multiplex PCR; TCRdb stores in-frame clones only, minus some. The sample has about 220,000 clones, about 79% seen once; the top ten hold over 1.5%. Sequencing was performed on PBMCs. The receptors come from a male donor in good health and CMV-seronegative.

The chain employs TRBV4-3 and TRBJ1-6; D may be TRBD1 (6 bases). Germline-derived CDR1 and CDR2 are LGHNA and YSLEER. CDR3 length equals 15 residues. Trimming removed 5 bases from V and 0 bases from J, with 8 bases in between. CDR3 bases: TGCGCCAGCAGCAAGGACAGCTCCTATAATTCACCCCTCCACTTT. Translated: CASSKDSSYNSPLHF.

This clone was seen a few times. The chain uses TRBV7-6 and TRBJ1-2; D gene ambiguous. CDR3 length: 12 amino acids. The germline V gene encodes CDR1 SGHVS and CDR2 FNYEAQ. Between the trimmed V and J ends, which lost 1 base and 8 bases, there was a span of 8 bases. The CDR3 DNA reads as TGTGCCAGCAGCTTAGTCGGGGAGGGCTACACCTTC. Its protein is CASSLVGEGYTF.

This chain uses TRBV6-4 with TRBJ1-5, with 7 bases identical to TRBD1. There are 14 residues in the CDR3. Germline CDR1 and CDR2: MRHNA and SNTAGT. The J segment lost 2 bases and the V segment lost 6 bases, leaving 4 bases of the junction unmatched. The CDR3 sequence: CASSVTGGNQPQHF. The DNA of the CDR3 is TGTGCCAGCAGCGTTACAGGGGGCAATCAGCCCCAGCATTTT.

The chain employs TRBV28 and TRBJ1-2; possible D gene TRBD1, 6 bases. In germline, CDR1 is MDHEN, CDR2 SYDVKM. V lost 7 bases and J 8 bases, leaving 17 bases between the germline ends. This CDR3 has 13 residues. The CDR3 protein is CASIEDRRRGYTF. DNA for the CDR3: TGTGCCAGCATCGAGGACAGACGGCGGGGCTACACCTTC.

The V gene is TRBV9, the J gene TRBJ2-5; D remains unclear. This CDR3 is 13 amino acids long. Germline V CDR1 and CDR2: SGDLS, YYNGEE. V lost 2 bases to trimming and J lost 1 base, with 6 bases between them. CDR3: CASSVGVQETQYF. CDR3 bases: TGTGCCAGCAGCGTGGGCGTCCAAGAGACCCAGTACTTC.

This clone showed up just a few times. J is TRBJ1-1 and V is TRBV6-6, with 8 bases fitting TRBD1. This CDR3 region has 15 residues. V lost 4 bases, J lost 1 base, and 5 bases stayed unmatched. Looked up from germline, CDR1 is MNHNY and CDR2 is SVGAGI (reference sequence). The CDR3 bases are TGTGCCAGCAGTTTCCCCGGGACAGGGAACACTGAAGCTTTCTTT. It is translated as CASSFPGTGNTEAFF.